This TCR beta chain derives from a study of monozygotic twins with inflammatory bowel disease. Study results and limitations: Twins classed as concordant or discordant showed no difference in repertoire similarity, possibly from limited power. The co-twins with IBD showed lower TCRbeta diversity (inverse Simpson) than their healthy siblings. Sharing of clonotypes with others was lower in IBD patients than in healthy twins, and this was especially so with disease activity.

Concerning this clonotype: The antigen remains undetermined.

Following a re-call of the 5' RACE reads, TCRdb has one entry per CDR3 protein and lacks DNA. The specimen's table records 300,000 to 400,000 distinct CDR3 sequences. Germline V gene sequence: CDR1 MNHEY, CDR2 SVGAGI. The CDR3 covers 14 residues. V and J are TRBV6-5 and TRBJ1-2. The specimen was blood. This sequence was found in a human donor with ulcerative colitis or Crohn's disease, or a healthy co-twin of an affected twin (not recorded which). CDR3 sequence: CASSYSATNYGYTF.